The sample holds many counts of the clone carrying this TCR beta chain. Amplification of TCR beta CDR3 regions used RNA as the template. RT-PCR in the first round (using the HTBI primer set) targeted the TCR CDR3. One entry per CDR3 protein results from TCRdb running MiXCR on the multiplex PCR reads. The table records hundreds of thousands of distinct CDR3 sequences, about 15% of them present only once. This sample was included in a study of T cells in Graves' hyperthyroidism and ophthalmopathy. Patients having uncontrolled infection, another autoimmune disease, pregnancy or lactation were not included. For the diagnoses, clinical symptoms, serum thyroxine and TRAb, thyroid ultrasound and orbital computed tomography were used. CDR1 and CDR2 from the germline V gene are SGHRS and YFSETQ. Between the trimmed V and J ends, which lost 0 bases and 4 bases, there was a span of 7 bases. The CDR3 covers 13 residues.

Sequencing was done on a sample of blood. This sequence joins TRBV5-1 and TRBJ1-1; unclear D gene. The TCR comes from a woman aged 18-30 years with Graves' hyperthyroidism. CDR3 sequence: CASSLEVTTEAFF. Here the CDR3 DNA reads TGCGCCAGCAGCTTGGAGGTTACCACTGAAGCTTTCTTT.